The table lists the clone carrying this T cell receptor (beta chain) with many counts. These data are taken from a study of metastatic and nonmetastatic thyroid tumors. This CDR3 has 13 residues. V gave up 7 bases and J gave up 2 bases, with 13 bases separating them. Looked up from germline, CDR1 is DFQATT and CDR2 is SNEGSKA (reference sequence). TCRdb reprocessed the PCR reads using MiXCR. The table includes 30,000 to 40,000 clones, 25% to 30% detected once. Thyroid surgery was preceded by no treatment in any patient. V usage is TRBV20-1 and J usage is TRBJ2-3; D is ambiguous. The sample consisted of blood. This sequence was found in a female donor with papillary thyroid cancer or a benign thyroid nodule (not recorded which). Some clones in this sample may be carry-over from other donors' samples. CDR3 coding DNA: TGCAGTGGGCTTTCCCACTCCACAGATACGCAGTATTTT. Amino acids: CSGLSHSTDTQYF.